This TCR beta chain stems from a study of yellow fever vaccine responses in identical twins. TCRdb processed the RT-PCR reads anew with MiXCR; each CDR3 protein has one entry. The sample yields some 200 distinct CDR3 sequences, around 85% seen once. Germline V gene data show CDR1 as MNHEY and CDR2 as SMNVEV (reference sequence). Trimming took 8 bases from V and 15 from J, leaving 17 bases between them. CDR3 length: 11 amino acids. The source was T cells from blood (PBMCs), unsorted or a sorted subset (not recorded which), collected before or after yellow fever vaccination (not recorded which). V gene TRBV27 combines with J gene TRBJ2-1, with a possible D match to TRBD1 (6 bases). The sequence came from a female donor who received the yellow fever vaccine. CDR3 bases: TGTGCCAGCCGCTTAGGGACATCGGCGTTCTTC. It translates to CASRLGTSAFF.